This T cell receptor beta chain was sequenced in a study of T cell changes during pregnancy in multiple sclerosis. CDR3 size: 15 residues. In germline, CDR1 is SGDLS, CDR2 YYNGEE. Clones were read by immunoSEQ multiplex PCR, and TCRdb kept only the in-frame ones, dropping some. The table shows roughly 43,000 clones, with more than 85% occurring only once. The source of this sequence is a female donor with multiple sclerosis, enrolled in a pregnancy study. The sequences come from CD4+ T cells from peripheral blood mononuclear cells, collected in the third trimester of pregnancy. V gene TRBV9 combines with J gene TRBJ1-4; the D gene is possibly TRBD1 (5 bases). CDR3 protein: CAAGGGSLLKEKLFF. In nucleotides, the CDR3 is TGTGCAGCCGGGGGGGGAAGTTTGCTTAAAGAAAAACTGTTTTTT.